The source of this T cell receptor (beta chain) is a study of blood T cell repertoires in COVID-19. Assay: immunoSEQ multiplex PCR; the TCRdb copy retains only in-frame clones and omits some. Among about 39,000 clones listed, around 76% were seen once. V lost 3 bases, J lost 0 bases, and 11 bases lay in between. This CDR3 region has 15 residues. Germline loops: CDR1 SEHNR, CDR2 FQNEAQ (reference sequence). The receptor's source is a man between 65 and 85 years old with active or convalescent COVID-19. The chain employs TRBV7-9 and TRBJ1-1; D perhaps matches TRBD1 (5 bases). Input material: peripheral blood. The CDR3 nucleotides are TGTGCCAGCAGCTTTGGGGGGGTAATGAACACTGAAGCTTTCTTT. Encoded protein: CASSFGGVMNTEAFF.